These T cell receptor beta chains were read from a single sample in a study of shared clonotypes between healthy human individuals. The data were produced by immunoSEQ multiplex PCR, yet TCRdb's version contains in-frame clones alone and is incomplete. The sample lists approximately 2.3 million clones, roughly 93% seen once, with under 0.45% in the top ten. Material: naive CD4+ T cells from PBMCs. Every receptor here comes from a man between 18 and 35 years old in good health. Some clones in this sample may be carry-over from other donors' samples. The CDR3 runs from the conserved cysteine through the conserved F or W. The order of the fields is D gene, clone size, J gene, V gene, CDR3 protein, CDR3 DNA. A D gene is named only where the DNA matches it firmly. A row's size may be missing; if present it is once, few, many or a size class.

TRBD2 | once | TRBJ2-5 | TRBV4-2 | CASSQDGLAGVQETQYF | TGTGCCAGCAGCCAAGACGGACTAGCGGGGGTTCAAGAGACCCAGTACTTC
TRBD1 | . | TRBJ1-1 | TRBV9 | CASSSYRGADTEAFF | TGTGCCAGCAGCTCGTACAGGGGGGCGGACACTGAAGCTTTCTTT
TRBD2 | . | TRBJ2-2 | TRBV30 | CAWSGGAGGLRELFF | TGTGCCTGGAGTGGTGGCGCGGGAGGGCTTCGGGAGCTGTTTTTT
TRBD1 | . | TRBJ1-2 | TRBV4-2 | CASSLPNGRGLDQDYGYTF | TGTGCCAGCAGCCTCCCCAACGGCAGGGGGCTGGACCAAGACTATGGCTACACCTTC
. | . | TRBJ1-4 | TRBV5-1 | CASSLGGLKNEKLFF | TGCGCCAGCAGCTTGGGTGGGCTGAAGAATGAAAAACTGTTTTTT
. | . | TRBJ2-3 | TRBV20-1 | CSANIADTQYF | TGCAGTGCCAACATCGCGGATACGCAGTATTTT
. | . | TRBJ1-2 | TRBV28 | CASSSRQYGYTF | TGTGCCAGCAGTTCGCGACAGTATGGCTACACCTTC
TRBD2 | . | TRBJ2-1 | TRBV7-9 | CASSQRRGSSYNEQFF | TGTGCCAGCAGCCAGAGGCGCGGGAGCTCCTACAATGAGCAGTTCTTC
. | . | TRBJ1-4 | TRBV5-4 | CASSSSEDGEKLFF | TGTGCCAGCAGCTCCTCCGAGGACGGGGAAAAACTGTTTTTT
TRBD1 | few | TRBJ2-1 | TRBV28 | CASTAQGTVYNEQFF | TGTGCCAGCACCGCGCAGGGGACAGTTTACAATGAGCAGTTCTTC
TRBD2 | . | TRBJ2-1 | TRBV28 | CASSSRPGLPNEQFF | TGTGCCAGCAGTTCCCGTCCGGGACTACCAAATGAGCAGTTCTTC
TRBD1 | . | TRBJ2-1 | TRBV5-4 | CASSLGTGASSYNEQFF | TGTGCCAGCAGCTTGGGGACAGGGGCCAGCTCCTACAATGAGCAGTTCTTC
. | . | TRBJ2-3 | TRBV18 | CASSPGGFTDTQYF | TGTGCCAGCTCGCCCGGCGGCTTCACAGATACGCAGTATTTT
. | . | TRBJ1-1 | TRBV18 | CASSPHAALTLNTEAFF | TGTGCCAGCTCACCACACGCAGCCCTTACCCTGAACACTGAAGCTTTCTTT
. | . | TRBJ2-3 | TRBV4-2 | CASSQPGTSTDTQYF | TGTGCCAGCAGCCAACCGGGGACTAGCACAGATACGCAGTATTTT
. | . | TRBJ2-5 | TRBV6-1 | CASSELRPSTETQYF | TGTGCCAGCAGTGAGCTCAGGCCTTCTACAGAGACCCAGTACTTC
. | . | TRBJ2-1 | TRBV11-3 | CASSLMGRGEQFF | TGTGCCAGCAGCTTAATGGGAAGGGGTGAGCAGTTCTTC
. | . | TRBJ1-4 | TRBV5-1 | CASNQGGSANEKLFF | TGCGCCAGCAACCAGGGAGGGAGCGCTAATGAAAAACTGTTTTTT
. | . | TRBJ2-7 | TRBV7-9 | CASSLAMNSRDFYEQYF | TGTGCCAGCAGCTTAGCGATGAACTCCCGGGACTTCTACGAGCAGTACTTC
. | . | TRBJ1-3 | TRBV6-5 | CASSYSPGAGNTIYF | TGTGCCAGCAGTTACTCGCCAGGGGCCGGAAACACCATATATTTT
TRBD1 | . | TRBJ1-2 | TRBV9 | CASSSRTGGVEYGYTF | TGTGCCAGCAGCTCTCGGACAGGTGGAGTAGAGTATGGCTACACCTTC
. | . | TRBJ1-1 | TRBV29-1 | CSVDRQVEAFF | TGCAGCGTTGACCGGCAGGTGGAAGCTTTCTTT
. | . | TRBJ1-2 | TRBV7-2 | CASSLLGQGSNTF | TGTGCCAGCAGCTTATTAGGGCAGGGGAGCAACACCTTC
. | . | TRBJ1-1 | TRBV1 | CTSSHGTGGFFDTEAFF | TGCACCAGCAGCCACGGGACAGGGGGCTTCTTCGACACTGAAGCTTTCTTT
TRBD1 | . | TRBJ1-1 | TRBV2 | CASSGQGATEAFF | TGTGCCAGCAGTGGTCAGGGGGCCACTGAAGCTTTCTTT
. | . | TRBJ1-5 | TRBV4-1 | CASSQDPLTGQPQHF | TGCGCCAGCAGCCAGGACCCCCTTACCGGTCAGCCCCAGCATTTT
. | once | TRBJ2-6 | TRBV9 | CASSAALYGANVLTF | TGTGCCAGCAGCGCCGCCCTTTATGGGGCCAACGTCCTGACTTTC
TRBD2 | . | TRBJ2-5 | TRBV30 | CAWSAGLAGVTGETQYF | TGTGCCTGGAGTGCGGGACTAGCGGGAGTAACCGGCGAGACCCAGTACTTC
. | . | TRBJ1-2 | TRBV7-3 | CASSLSGQGNYGYTF | TGTGCCAGCAGCTTAAGTGGGCAGGGGAACTATGGCTACACCTTC
. | once | TRBJ2-7 | TRBV7-2 | CASSFRTGTYEQYF | TGTGCCAGCAGCTTCCGGACCGGAACCTACGAGCAGTACTTC
TRBD1 | . | TRBJ2-5 | TRBV5-1 | CASSPGGTGGGETQYF | TGCGCCAGCAGCCCGGGAGGGACAGGGGGCGGAGAGACCCAGTACTTC
TRBD2 | . | TRBJ2-5 | TRBV28 | CASSLGVAGYQETQYF | TGTGCCAGCAGTTTGGGTGTAGCGGGGTATCAAGAGACCCAGTACTTC
TRBD2 | . | TRBJ2-1 | TRBV19 | CASKDRGRVKFF | TGTGCCAGTAAGGATCGCGGGAGGGTCAAATTCTTC
. | . | TRBJ2-7 | TRBV11-2 | CASSLVGDIYSYEQYF | TGTGCCAGCAGCTTAGTCGGAGACATCTACTCCTACGAGCAGTACTTC
. | . | TRBJ1-1 | TRBV7-9 | CASSLGDGVGLNTEAFF | TGTGCCAGCAGCTTAGGGGACGGGGTTGGGCTGAACACTGAAGCTTTCTTT
TRBD1 | . | TRBJ2-3 | TRBV5-1 | CASSLGQGPITDTQYF | TGCGCCAGCAGCTTGGGACAGGGGCCAATCACAGATACGCAGTATTTT
. | . | TRBJ2-1 | TRBV19 | CASRWAGAYNEQFF | TGTGCCAGTAGGTGGGCAGGGGCCTACAATGAGCAGTTCTTC
. | . | TRBJ2-2 | TRBV7-9 | CASSTEQGSNTGELFF | TGTGCCAGCAGCACGGAACAGGGTTCGAACACCGGGGAGCTGTTTTTT
TRBD2 | . | TRBJ2-7 | TRBV18 | CASSPRGGEQYF | TGTGCCAGCTCACCCCGGGGGGGCGAGCAGTACTTC
. | . | TRBJ2-2 | TRBV25-1 | CASSESRGNTGELFF | TGTGCCAGCAGTGAATCCAGGGGCAACACCGGGGAGCTGTTTTTT
TRBD2 | . | TRBJ2-3 | TRBV10-3 | CAISEGQGPPLSGRARDTQYF | TGTGCCATCAGTGAGGGACAGGGCCCTCCTCTGAGCGGGAGGGCAAGGGATACGCAGTATTTT
TRBD2 | once | TRBJ2-7 | TRBV19 | CASVAGWYEQYF | TGTGCCAGTGTAGCGGGTTGGTACGAGCAGTACTTC
. | once | TRBJ1-5 | TRBV10-3 | CAISESVAGGNQPQHF | TGTGCCATCAGTGAGTCCGTAGCAGGGGGCAATCAGCCCCAGCATTTT
TRBD1 | . | TRBJ1-2 | TRBV2 | CASSDRTGVYYGYTF | TGTGCCAGCAGTGACCGCACAGGGGTCTACTATGGCTACACCTTC
. | once | TRBJ2-1 | TRBV7-8 | CASSSNEQFF | TGTGCCAGCAGCTCTAATGAGCAGTTCTTC
TRBD1 | . | TRBJ1-1 | TRBV7-3 | CASSLQGASEAFF | TGTGCCAGCAGCTTACAGGGGGCGTCTGAAGCTTTCTTT
. | . | TRBJ1-3 | TRBV7-3 | CASSPGLDSDTIYF | TGTGCCAGCAGCCCTGGACTGGATTCGGACACCATATATTTT
. | . | TRBJ2-2 | TRBV5-4 | CASSFFPGTGELFF | TGTGCCAGCAGCTTCTTCCCGGGGACCGGGGAGCTGTTTTTT
. | . | TRBJ2-7 | TRBV5-4 | CASSPFPRGDSYEQYF | TGTGCCAGCAGCCCCTTCCCCAGGGGGGATTCCTACGAGCAGTACTTC
TRBD1 | . | TRBJ1-1 | TRBV19 | CASSGDRGLTEAFF | TGTGCCAGTAGTGGAGACAGGGGGCTCACTGAAGCTTTCTTT